This T cell receptor (beta chain) was profiled in a study of control samples from healthy donors and cancer patients (dated by TCRdb to the early 2020s). The library was produced with the immunoSEQ multiplex PCR assay. TCRdb retrieved this table from immuneACCESS and kept in-frame rearrangements only. Not all clones are present; in checked studies, unresolved V genes account for under half, and no reason is known for the remainder. This sample gives about 150,000 clones in total; roughly 94% of them show up just once. The ten top clones hold about 5% of the sample. A distance of 11 bases separates the germline ends of V and J, which lose 3 bases and 0 bases respectively. Taken from cysteine to phenylalanine, the CDR3 has 16 residues. Solely the CDR3 DNA is kept, with 48 bases framed from the first base. CDR1 MNHEY and CDR2 SMNVEV are derived from the germline V gene (reference sequence). This clone has just one count. This clone's antigen is unknown. No base qualities exist here, and no much larger clone lies one base off it.

This sequence originates from a man aged 35 to 55 in good health. The sample consisted of blood. The V gene is TRBV27 and the J gene is TRBJ2-2, and the D gene may be TRBD1, 6 bases matching. For the CDR3, the sequence is CASSFSRQANTGELFF. Here is the DNA: TGTGCCAGCAGTTTTAGTAGACAGGCGAACACCGGGGAGCTGTTTTTT.